These 30 T cell receptor beta chains came from one sample sequenced in a study of T cell changes during pregnancy in multiple sclerosis. Libraries were prepared by immunoSEQ multiplex PCR; TCRdb keeps only in-frame clonotypes and omits some of them. Of tens of thousands of clones listed, around 89% are singletons. This material consisted of CD8+ T cells from peripheral blood mononuclear cells, taken in the first trimester of pregnancy. These receptors originate from a female donor with multiple sclerosis, enrolled in a pregnancy study.

CDR3 in amino acids: CASSESSGVYNEQFF. The CDR3 nucleotides are TGTGCCAGCAGTGAATCCAGCGGGGTGTACAATGAGCAGTTCTTC. The V and J genes are TRBV2 and TRBJ2-1; 7 nucleotides agree with TRBD2. The V and J ends lost 2 bases and 4 bases, in that order; junction bases with no gene match: 5. This CDR3 has 15 amino acids. Germline V lookup: CDR1 SNHLY, CDR2 FYNNEI.

This rearrangement joins TRBV30 to TRBJ2-1; TRBD2 might be the D (5 bases). CDR1 and CDR2 (germline): GTSNPN, SVGIG (reference sequence). The V gene lost 2 bases and the J gene lost 4 bases, with 9 bases spanning the gap. This CDR3 has 13 residues. The CDR3 DNA reads as TGTGCCTGGAGTCCGGGGTCATACAATGAGCAGTTCTTC. It is translated as CAWSPGSYNEQFF.

The rearrangement links TRBV7-2 to TRBJ2-2, with D maybe TRBD1 (5 bases). CDR1 and CDR2 (germline): SGHTA, FQGNSA. V was pared by 5 bases and J by 7 bases, with 11 bases between. The CDR3 is 13 amino acids. CDR3 DNA: TGTGCCAGCAGCCCCAGGGTTGGCGGGGAGCTGTTTTTT. Protein: CASSPRVGGELFF. Based on the CDR3 plus reference TRBV7-2 and TRBJ2-2, the full variable domain is GAGVSQSPSNKVTEKGKDVELRCDPISGHTALYWYRQSLGQGLEFLIYFQGNSAPDKSGLPSDRFSAERTGGSVSTLTIQRTQQEDSAVYLCASSPRVGGELFFGEGSRLTVL.

This clone was recorded only once. V is TRBV5-6 and J is TRBJ1-5; 7 bases agree with TRBD1. V was clipped by 4 bases and J by 0 bases; unmatched bases: 10. The CDR3 covers 17 residues. The germline gives CDR1 SGHDT, CDR2 YYEEEE. The CDR3 DNA sequence: TGTGCCAGCAGCCTAGGGAGCAGGGGGTTTAGCAATCAGCCCCAGCATTTT. It is translated as CASSLGSRGFSNQPQHF.

This rearrangement joins TRBV4-3 to TRBJ1-5, with D uncertain. The CDR3 is 14 residues long. V was trimmed by 0 bases and J by 3 bases, leaving 6 bases between them. Germline CDR1 and CDR2: LGHNA and YSLEER. The DNA of the CDR3 is TGCGCCAGCAGCCAAGATCGGTACAATCAGCCCCAGCATTTT. Protein: CASSQDRYNQPQHF.

J is TRBJ2-1 and V is TRBV4-2; weak D call: TRBD1 (6 bases). This CDR3 comprises 15 residues. V lost 6 bases, J lost 2 bases, and 14 bases lay in between. Germline loops: CDR1 LGHNA, CDR2 YNFKEQ. CDR3 nucleotides: TGTGCCAGCAGATCCGGGACAACCACCTACAATGAGCAGTTCTTC. Translating it yields CASRSGTTTYNEQFF.

The chain couples TRBV28 to TRBJ1-2; 11 nucleotides match TRBD1. The CDR3 spans 13 residues. CDR1 MDHEN and CDR2 SYDVKM come from the germline V gene. Germline trimming cut 6 bases from V and 7 bases from J; bases unmatched to any gene: 4. The CDR3 nucleotides read TGTGCCAGCAGGGACAGGGGGCAGGGTGGCTACACCTTC. Residues: CASRDRGQGGYTF.

This clone was picked up one time. J is TRBJ1-4 and V is TRBV7-9; 8 nucleotides agree with TRBD1. V shed 5 bases and J 6 bases; nucleotides not matched to a gene: 14. Germline V gene lookup returns CDR1 SEHNR and CDR2 FQNEAQ (reference sequence). The CDR3 consists of 17 residues. CDR3 sequence: CASSPRRSTGEDEKLFF. The CDR3 nucleotides read TGTGCCAGCAGCCCTCGCCGATCGACAGGGGAGGATGAAAAACTGTTTTTT.

This rearrangement joins TRBV7-8 to TRBJ2-7; TRBD1 is a possible D gene (6 bases). The length of the CDR3 is 13 residues. The V and J ends lost 5 bases and 3 bases respectively, with 11 bases between them. Germline V CDR1 and CDR2: SGHVS, FQNEAQ. The DNA for the CDR3 is TGTGCCAGCAGCCAGGACAGCAGCTACGAGCAGTACTTC. Its protein product is CASSQDSSYEQYF.

This clone appeared a few times. This chain uses TRBV7-8 with TRBJ2-1; possible D gene TRBD2, 5 bases. Germline V gene lookup returns CDR1 SGHVS and CDR2 FQNEAQ. CDR3 length: 16 residues. Deletions cut 5 bases from V and 7 bases from J, with 21 bases between. The CDR3 region is CASSQLYGEIQNEQFF. In DNA form, the CDR3 reads TGTGCCAGCAGCCAACTGTACGGGGAGATTCAAAATGAGCAGTTCTTC.

V gene TRBV27 combines with J gene TRBJ2-1; a weak D match, TRBD2 (5 bases). The V and J ends lost 0 bases and 4 bases respectively, with 10 bases between them. The CDR3 runs 15 residues. In germline, CDR1 is MNHEY, CDR2 SMNVEV (reference sequence). CDR3 nucleotide sequence: TGTGCCAGCAGTTTATCCGGACTGCTGTACAATGAGCAGTTCTTC. Protein sequence: CASSLSGLLYNEQFF.

The genes are TRBV9 and TRBJ1-2, with TRBD1 matching 9 bases. The V gene's germline CDR1 is SGDLS and CDR2 YYNGEE. The trim removed 2 bases at V and 2 bases at J, leaving 10 bases unmatched. This CDR3 spans 17 amino acids. The CDR3 reads CASSVGTGSVGNYGYTF. CDR3 nucleotide sequence: TGTGCCAGCAGCGTCGGGACAGGGAGTGTGGGGAACTATGGCTACACCTTC.

In DNA form, the CDR3 reads TGTGCCAGCAGCTATACGCCGACAGATCAGCCCCAGCATTTT. This translates into CASSYTPTDQPQHF. This chain joins TRBV5-4 and TRBJ1-5, with D tentatively TRBD1 (5 bases). From germline, CDR1 is SGHNT and CDR2 YYREEE (reference sequence). Trimming removed 3 bases from V and 5 bases from J, with 12 bases in between. The CDR3 length is 14 residues.

V and J are TRBV28 and TRBJ2-1, with TRBD2 matching over 12 bases. With V trimmed by 7 bases and J by 5 bases, 6 bases remained unmatched. CDR1 and CDR2 (germline): MDHEN, SYDVKM. CDR3 length: 15 amino acids. The CDR3 nucleotides read TGTGCCAGCATGTGGACTAGCGGGGCCGACAATGAGCAGTTCTTC. It translates to CASMWTSGADNEQFF.

The rearrangement joins TRBV5-4 to TRBJ1-1, with a tentative D call TRBD1 (6 bases). Germline V gene lookup returns CDR1 SGHNT and CDR2 YYREEE (reference sequence). V was pared by 3 bases and J by 4 bases, with 13 bases between. The CDR3 extends over 14 amino acids. Here the CDR3 DNA reads TGTGCCAGCAGCTCCCTAGGGGGGGGCACTGAAGCTTTCTTT. This sequence encodes CASSSLGGGTEAFF.

J is TRBJ2-5 and V is TRBV13; 7 bases match TRBD2. Trimming at V came to 8 bases and at J to 4 bases, leaving 4 bases not matched to a gene. Germline lookup yields CDR1 PRHDT and CDR2 FYEKMQ (reference sequence). This CDR3 is 12 amino acids long. CDR3 region: CASGGRGETQYF. In DNA form, the CDR3 reads TGTGCCAGCGGAGGGAGGGGAGAGACCCAGTACTTC.

This rearrangement joins TRBV7-9 to TRBJ2-2; D gene uncertain. CDR1 and CDR2 from the germline V gene are SEHNR and FQNEAQ (reference sequence). The V end was cut by 11 bases, the J end by 7 bases, with 17 bases between. The CDR3 loop spans 13 amino acids. The CDR3 sequence: CALGAGFGGELFF. Here the CDR3 DNA reads TGTGCCCTCGGAGCTGGGTTTGGCGGGGAGCTGTTTTTT.

This clone has just a few counts. The chain has TRBV13 and TRBJ1-1; D unclear. The CDR3 sequence is 11 residues long. Trimming removed 5 bases at V and 11 bases at J, with 12 bases between. Germline assignment: CDR1 PRHDT and CDR2 FYEKMQ (reference sequence). CDR3 DNA sequence: TGTGCCAGCAGCCACCGGAGTGGGGCTTTCTTT. Translating it yields CASSHRSGAFF.

This chain connects TRBV6-1 to TRBJ2-5; D may be TRBD1 (5 bases). This CDR3 has 16 amino acids. Trimming left V 4 bases short and J 4 bases short, with 19 bases between. Germline V gene data show CDR1 as MNHNS and CDR2 as SASEGT. The CDR3 DNA follows: TGTGCCAGCAGTGCCACAAGGGGTCACTTCGGAGAGACCCAGTACTTC. This gives the protein CASSATRGHFGETQYF.

The J gene is TRBJ2-5, the V gene TRBV6-1; perhaps TRBD2 as D (7 bases). The CDR3 is 13 residues long. Germline V lookup: CDR1 MNHNS, CDR2 SASEGT. V was trimmed by 8 bases and J by 0 bases, leaving 10 bases between them. The CDR3 DNA is TGTGCCAGCGGAGGGGGGGACCAAGAGACCCAGTACTTC. Translation: CASGGGDQETQYF.

The chain uses TRBV2 and TRBJ2-7; 7 positions agree with TRBD2. From germline, CDR1 is SNHLY and CDR2 FYNNEI. The CDR3 runs to 15 residues. The J segment lost 5 bases and the V segment lost 5 bases, leaving 12 bases of the junction unmatched. DNA for the CDR3: TGTGCCAGCAGTCCGTCGGCGGGAGCCGAACACGAGCAGTACTTC. This codes for CASSPSAGAEHEQYF.

J is TRBJ1-4 and V is TRBV29-1, with 8 bases matching TRBD1. Germline trimming cut 7 bases from V and 15 bases from J; bases unmatched to any gene: 13. This CDR3 contains 12 residues. Germline-derived CDR1 and CDR2 are SQVTM and ANQGSEA. The CDR3 here is CSGGTGELEVFF. DNA of the CDR3: TGCAGCGGCGGGACAGGTGAATTAGAGGTGTTTTTT.

The chain combines TRBV27 with TRBJ2-3; 8 nucleotides match TRBD1. Looked up from germline, CDR1 is MNHEY and CDR2 is SMNVEV (reference sequence). Trimming took 1 base from V and 4 from J; bases not matched to a gene: 4. The CDR3 covers 15 residues. In DNA, the CDR3 is TGTGCCAGCAGTTTATTCCAGGGGGCCGCAGATACGCAGTATTTT. This sequence encodes CASSLFQGAADTQYF.

This chain connects TRBV7-6 to TRBJ2-3; D call uncertain. Per the germline V gene, CDR1 is SGHVS and CDR2 is FNYEAQ. V was cut by 1 base and J by 0 bases, with 8 bases left in between. This CDR3 comprises 15 residues. CDR3 protein: CASSLEAQSTDTQYF. The CDR3 region has the DNA TGTGCCAGCAGCTTAGAAGCCCAAAGCACAGATACGCAGTATTTT.

This sequence joins TRBV5-1 and TRBJ2-1, with 14 bases fitting TRBD2. CDR1 is SGHRS, CDR2 YFSETQ, per germline. The CDR3 length is 19 residues. J was trimmed by 7 bases and V by 1 base; bases with no gene match: 13. The DNA for the CDR3 is TGCGCCAGCAGCTTGAACCCCGGACTAGCGGGAGGAACGCGGAATGAGCAGTTCTTC. Translation: CASSLNPGLAGGTRNEQFF.

The CDR3 nucleotides are TGTGCCAGCAGCCCCACCGGAGGGAGTAACTACGAGCAGTACTTC. Translated: CASSPTGGSNYEQYF. The chain recombines TRBV11-2 with TRBJ2-7, with a weak D call TRBD2 (6 bases). CDR1 and CDR2 (germline): SGHAT, FQNNGV. CDR3 length: 15 amino acids. With 5 bases removed from V and 3 bases from J, the gap between germline ends came to 17 bases.

J is TRBJ2-1 and V is TRBV7-3, with D possibly TRBD2 on 6 matching bases. Trimming pared 5 bases from V and 9 bases from J, leaving 11 bases between. CDR1 is SGHTA and CDR2 is FQGTGA in the germline V gene. This CDR3 spans 12 amino acids. The CDR3 sequence is CASSPSGGEQFF. The CDR3 DNA follows: TGTGCCAGCAGCCCCTCCGGGGGTGAGCAGTTCTTC.

V usage is TRBV6-4 and J usage is TRBJ2-2, with TRBD2 as a possible D gene (6 bases). CDR1 MRHNA and CDR2 SNTAGT come from the germline V gene. The CDR3 extends over 18 amino acids. V lost 5 bases and J 1 base, leaving 20 bases between the germline ends. The CDR3 region has the DNA TGTGCCAGCAGTCCCGCCTGGGGACTCCTCCTGAACACCGGGGAGCTGTTTTTT. Residues: CASSPAWGLLLNTGELFF.

The chain couples TRBV5-5 to TRBJ2-3; 8 bases align to TRBD2. The CDR3 runs 15 residues. J gave up 8 bases and V 0 bases, and 8 bases lay outside the gene matches. Germline CDR1 and CDR2: SGHKS and YYEKEE (reference sequence). In nucleotides, the CDR3 is TGTGCCAGCAGCTTGGTTTTAGCGGGAAGGGGTACGCAGTATTTT. It specifies CASSLVLAGRGTQYF. Complete variable domain (other parts from reference TRBV5-5 and TRBJ2-3): DAGVTQSPTHLIKTRGQQVTLRCSPISGHKSVSWYQQVLGQGPQFIFQYYEKEERGRGNFPDRFSARQFPNYSSELNVNALLLGDSALYLCASSLVLAGRGTQYFGPGTRLTVL.

This clone was counted between two and nine times. The chain employs TRBV7-9 and TRBJ1-5; D ambiguous. CDR1 and CDR2 (germline): SEHNR, FQNEAQ (reference sequence). V lost 2 bases and J 2 bases, leaving 4 bases between the germline ends. The CDR3 runs to 13 residues. CDR3 bases: TGTGCCAGCAGCTTACAGGGCAATCAGCCCCAGCATTTT. Amino acid sequence: CASSLQGNQPQHF.